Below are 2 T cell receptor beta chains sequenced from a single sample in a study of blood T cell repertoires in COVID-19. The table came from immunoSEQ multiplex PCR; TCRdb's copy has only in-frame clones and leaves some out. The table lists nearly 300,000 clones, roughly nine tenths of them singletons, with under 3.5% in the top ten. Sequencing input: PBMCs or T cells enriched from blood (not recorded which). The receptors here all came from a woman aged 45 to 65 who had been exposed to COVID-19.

This chain's CDR3 is CASSRGTAGVLHGYTF. The DNA for the CDR3 is TGTGCCAGTAGTAGGGGGACAGCCGGGGTCCTCCATGGCTACACCTTC. The rearrangement uses TRBV19 and TRBJ1-2; 7 bases agree with TRBD1. The germline CDR1 and CDR2 sequences are LNHDA and SQIVND (reference sequence). The CDR3 consists of 16 residues. The V gene end was trimmed by 4 bases and the J gene end by 6 bases; junction bases not matched to a gene: 14.

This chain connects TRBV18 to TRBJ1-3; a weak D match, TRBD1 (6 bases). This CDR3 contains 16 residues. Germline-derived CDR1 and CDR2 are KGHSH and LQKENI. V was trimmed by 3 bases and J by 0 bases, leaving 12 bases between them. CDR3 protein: CASSPGQINSGNTIYF. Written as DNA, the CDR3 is TGTGCCAGCTCACCTGGACAGATAAACTCTGGAAACACCATATATTTT.